The 16 T cell receptor beta chains in this list originate from one sample, sequenced in a study of neoadjuvant anti-PD-1 for oral cavity cancer. Profiled with immunoSEQ multiplex PCR; TCRdb holds only in-frame clones, not every one. The data hold fewer than 20,000 clones, with roughly 60% observed a single time. The starting material was PBMCs, obtained before nivolumab (anti-PD-1) treatment. Receptor source: a person aged 40 to 85 with oral cavity squamous cell carcinoma.

The rearrangement joins TRBV6-5 to TRBJ2-7; D remains ambiguous. The CDR3 covers 11 residues. Germline CDR1 MNHEY, CDR2 SVGAGI. Trimming took 5 bases from V and 7 from J, leaving 9 bases between them. CDR3 loop: CASSHRGEQYF. For the CDR3, the DNA is TGTGCCAGCAGTCACCGTGGGGAGCAGTACTTC.

This chain connects TRBV30 to TRBJ1-1, with D unresolved. V lost 2 bases and J 7 bases, leaving 8 bases between the germline ends. The CDR3 is 11 amino acids. The germline V gene encodes CDR1 GTSNPN and CDR2 SVGIG (reference sequence). The CDR3 here is CAWSYRGEAFF. CDR3 nucleotides: TGTGCCTGGAGTTATCGAGGTGAAGCTTTCTTT.

The chain links TRBV4-1 to TRBJ1-2; D perhaps matches TRBD1 (6 bases). In germline, CDR1 is MGHRA, CDR2 YSYEKL. Trimming shortened V by 2 bases and J by 4 bases, and 14 bases separated the two germline ends. CDR3 length equals 15 residues. The CDR3 is CASSQRGQQVYGYTF. The CDR3 nucleotides read TGCGCCAGCAGCCAAAGAGGACAGCAAGTCTATGGCTACACCTTC.

J is TRBJ2-2 and V is TRBV7-8; D ambiguous. The ends were cut back, 5 bases at V and 0 bases at J, with 1 base in the middle. CDR3 size: 12 residues. The germline V gene encodes CDR1 SGHVS and CDR2 FQNEAQ. CDR3 DNA sequence: TGTGCCAGCAGCCCGAACACCGGGGAGCTGTTTTTT. It is translated as CASSPNTGELFF.

The chain recombines TRBV7-8 with TRBJ2-6; unclear D gene. The CDR3 is made up of 18 amino acids. The germline V gene has CDR1 SGHVS and CDR2 FQNEAQ. V shed 2 bases and J shed 0 bases, with 14 bases lying between them. The CDR3 DNA reads TGTGCCAGCAGCTTACTTTCCCTCTATAGCTCTGGGGCCAACGTCCTGACTTTC. It codes for CASSLLSLYSSGANVLTF.

The chain uses TRBV7-9 and TRBJ2-7, with 10 bases lining up with TRBD2. The CDR3 is 15 amino acids. The germline V gene has CDR1 SEHNR and CDR2 FQNEAQ (reference sequence). Unmatched junction bases numbered 7, after V lost 1 base and J lost 7 bases. The CDR3 coding sequence is TGTGCCAGCAGCTTAGTGGCTAGCGGGGGATTAGAGCAGTACTTC. The encoded protein is CASSLVASGGLEQYF.

The chain has TRBV19 and TRBJ2-2; no clear D. V was clipped by 4 bases and J by 5 bases, with 11 bases between them. Looked up from germline, CDR1 is LNHDA and CDR2 is SQIVND (reference sequence). The CDR3 has 14 amino acids. The CDR3 loop reads CASSTPADTGELFF. The CDR3 DNA sequence: TGTGCCAGTAGTACCCCCGCAGATACCGGGGAGCTGTTTTTT.

This clone occurred once. This chain joins TRBV12-5 and TRBJ2-1, with D tentatively TRBD1 (5 bases). CDR1 and CDR2 from the germline V gene are LGHNT and FRNRAP. Trimming took 3 bases from V and 0 from J, leaving 12 bases between them. The CDR3 totals 16 residues. The CDR3 nucleotides read TGTGCTAGTGGTTTAGGGGATCCGAGCTCCTACAATGAGCAGTTCTTC. It codes for CASGLGDPSSYNEQFF.

J is TRBJ2-7 and V is TRBV5-6; the match to TRBD2 covers 9 bases. This CDR3 region has 14 residues. V lost 2 bases to trimming and J lost 6 bases; unmatched junction nucleotides: 6. CDR1 and CDR2 (germline): SGHDT, YYEEEE. The CDR3 bases are TGTGCCAGCAGCTTTAGCGGGAGATCCGGCGAGCAGTACTTC. Its protein is CASSFSGRSGEQYF.

This chain uses TRBV6-5 with TRBJ1-2; perhaps TRBD1 as D (5 bases). Trimming removed 2 bases from V and 6 bases from J, with 10 bases in between. This CDR3 is built from 13 residues. CDR1 MNHEY and CDR2 SVGAGI come from the germline V gene. CDR3 in DNA: TGTGCCAGCAGTTACATCAGGGACCATGGCTACACCTTC. It specifies CASSYIRDHGYTF.

The V and J genes are TRBV5-1 and TRBJ2-2; D is possibly TRBD1 (6 bases). The CDR3 is made up of 15 amino acids. Germline V lookup: CDR1 SGHRS, CDR2 YFSETQ. V was pared by 4 bases and J by 6 bases, with 16 bases between. CDR3 sequence (DNA): TGCGCCAGCAGCCAGACGCAGGGGTTCGCCGGGGAGCTGTTTTTT. Translation gives CASSQTQGFAGELFF.

CDR3 amino acids: CASSYSTGANVLTF. In DNA, the CDR3 is TGTGCCAGCAGTTACTCGACCGGGGCCAACGTCCTGACTTTC. This sequence joins TRBV6-6 and TRBJ2-6; no clear D. The CDR3 runs 14 residues. V gave up 0 bases and J gave up 4 bases, with 4 bases separating them. Germline V gene data show CDR1 as MNHNY and CDR2 as SVGAGI (reference sequence).

The rearrangement joins TRBV6-1 to TRBJ2-7; TRBD1 agrees at 10 bases. Per the germline V gene, CDR1 is MNHNS and CDR2 is SASEGT. The CDR3 spans 15 residues. After removal of 4 bases from V and 4 bases from J, the junction contained 7 bases not matched to a gene. The CDR3 DNA follows: TGTGCCAGCAGTGCCCAGACAGGGGGCGGGTACGAGCAGTACTTC. Its translation: CASSAQTGGGYEQYF.

This chain links TRBV6-6 with TRBJ2-3; D is ambiguous. V was shortened by 7 bases and J by 3 bases, with 11 bases between the two germline ends. The CDR3 covers 13 residues. Germline CDR1 and CDR2: MNHNY and SVGAGI (reference sequence). The CDR3 spells CASTPSVTDTQYF. DNA of the CDR3: TGTGCCAGCACCCCTAGTGTGACAGATACGCAGTATTTT.

The gene calls are TRBV5-6 and TRBJ1-2; 7 bases line up with TRBD1. The CDR3 has 13 amino acids. Trimming took 4 bases from V and 4 from J; bases not matched to a gene: 4. CDR1 is SGHDT and CDR2 is YYEEEE in the germline V gene. The CDR3 nucleotides are TGTGCCAGCAGCCCGGGACAGCCCTATGGCTACACCTTC. Its translation: CASSPGQPYGYTF.

The chain combines TRBV6-5 with TRBJ2-7; 7 bases match TRBD1. Germline V gene sequence: CDR1 MNHEY, CDR2 SVGAGI. This CDR3 contains 13 residues. J gave up 3 bases and V 6 bases, and 5 bases lay outside the gene matches. The CDR3, as DNA: TGTGCCAGCAGCCGACGGACAGGCTACGAGCAGTACTTC. Protein product: CASSRRTGYEQYF.